The 2 T cell receptor beta chains below all came from one sample that was sequenced in a study of blood T cell repertoires in COVID-19. TCRdb's table, derived via immunoSEQ multiplex PCR, lists solely in-frame clones and lacks some. This table has more than 15,000 clones, 75% to 95% appearing once. Material: peripheral blood. Source of these receptors: a human donor in a cohort sampled during active COVID-19.

V is TRBV18 and J is TRBJ2-1; weak D call: TRBD1 (6 bases). Germline CDR1 KGHSH, CDR2 LQKENI. The ends were cut back, 3 bases at V and 7 bases at J, with 7 bases in the middle. This CDR3 is built from 12 residues. The CDR3: CASSPGQNEQFF. CDR3 nucleotides: TGTGCCAGCTCACCTGGACAGAATGAGCAGTTCTTC.

This clone was seen only once. The V and J genes are TRBV28 and TRBJ2-5; 8 bases line up with TRBD1. The CDR3 runs to 14 residues. CDR1 and CDR2 (germline): MDHEN, SYDVKM. V shed 4 bases and J 6 bases; nucleotides not matched to a gene: 7. The CDR3 nucleotides read TGTGCCAGCAGTTCCCGACAGGGGCCTCAGACCCAGTACTTC. It encodes CASSSRQGPQTQYF.